This is a list of T cell receptor beta chains from one sample in a study of T cell repertoires in cytomegalovirus infection. TCRdb re-called the reads with MiXCR, one entry per CDR3 protein. This table has 380,000 or so distinct CDR3 sequences, about 34% appearing once. Which antigens these TCRs recognize remains unknown. The input for sequencing was cultured PBMCs, taken from culture after CMV antigen stimulation. The receptors here all came from a human donor in good health (CMV status not recorded). Some clones in this sample may be carry-over from other donors' samples. Each CDR3 is given with its conserved first and last residue. Fields, in order: J gene, V gene, CDR3 protein.

j_gene: TRBJ1-2; v_gene: TRBV7-9; CDR3aa: CASSLGQGWLYGYTF
j_gene: TRBJ2-5; v_gene: TRBV7-2; CDR3aa: CASTQEGETGSETQYF
j_gene: TRBJ2-1; v_gene: TRBV7-2; CDR3aa: CASTRTSYNEQFF
j_gene: TRBJ1-2; v_gene: TRBV28; CDR3aa: CASSLTNGGYGYTF
j_gene: TRBJ1-2; v_gene: TRBV14; CDR3aa: CASSQDLLQSAYGYTF
j_gene: TRBJ2-3; v_gene: TRBV20-1; CDR3aa: CSAGAAGGDFTDTQYF
j_gene: TRBJ2-5; v_gene: TRBV6-1; CDR3aa: CASSFVGETQYF
j_gene: TRBJ1-3; v_gene: TRBV6-5; CDR3aa: CASSYSYSSGNTIYF
j_gene: TRBJ2-7; v_gene: TRBV4-3; CDR3aa: CASSQDRGGGSHEQYF
j_gene: TRBJ2-1; v_gene: TRBV12-3/TRBV12-4; CDR3aa: CASSFSWEGRYEQFF
j_gene: TRBJ1-1; v_gene: TRBV5-5; CDR3aa: CASTQVRGQATMNTEAFF
j_gene: TRBJ1-6; v_gene: TRBV19; CDR3aa: CASSTGLFSYNSPLHF
j_gene: TRBJ2-1; v_gene: TRBV19; CDR3aa: CASKERPPYNEQFF